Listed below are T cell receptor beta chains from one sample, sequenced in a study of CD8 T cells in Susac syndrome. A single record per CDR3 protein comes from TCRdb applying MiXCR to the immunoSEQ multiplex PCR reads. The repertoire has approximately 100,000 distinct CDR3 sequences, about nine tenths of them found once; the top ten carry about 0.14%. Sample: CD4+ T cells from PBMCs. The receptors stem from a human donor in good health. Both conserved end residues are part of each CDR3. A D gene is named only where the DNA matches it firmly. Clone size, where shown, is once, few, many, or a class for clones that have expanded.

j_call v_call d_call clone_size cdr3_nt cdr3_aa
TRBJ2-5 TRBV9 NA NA TGTGCCAGCAGCGTAGGGGGGGCGGAGGAGACCCAGTACTTC CASSVGGAEETQYF
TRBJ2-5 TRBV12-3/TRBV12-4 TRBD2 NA TGTGCCAGCAGTTTGGGCCCGGGGGGAGGTGAGACCCAGTACTTC CASSLGPGGGETQYF
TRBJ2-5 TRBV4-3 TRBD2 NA TGCGCCAGCAGCCAAGAGGTAGCGGGGGCCCAAGAGACCCAGTACTTC CASSQEVAGAQETQYF
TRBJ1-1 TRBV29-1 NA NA TGCAGCGTTGAAGCTCGTCGAGGGGTCACTGAAGCTTTCTTT CSVEARRGVTEAFF
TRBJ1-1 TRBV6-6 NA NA TGTGCCAGCAGTGCCATCCCCGGGGGGCCGACTGAAGCTTTCTTT CASSAIPGGPTEAFF
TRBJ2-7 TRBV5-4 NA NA TGTGCCAGCAGCCCGTATGGGACCGGAGTTTACGAGCAGTACTTC CASSPYGTGVYEQYF
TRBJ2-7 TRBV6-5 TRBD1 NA TGTGCCAGCAGGTCAGGGGGAACCTACGAGCAGTACTTC CASRSGGTYEQYF
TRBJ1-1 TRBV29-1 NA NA TGCAGCGTTGATGGTTCCCAGGGGAATAGAATGAACACTGAAGCTTTCTTT CSVDGSQGNRMNTEAFF
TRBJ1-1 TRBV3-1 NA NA TGTGCCAGCAGCCAAGGGACAGTTTCAAACACTGAAGCTTTCTTT CASSQGTVSNTEAFF
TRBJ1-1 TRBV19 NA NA TGTGCCAGTAGTATAGATTGGGGCACTGAAGCTTTCTTT CASSIDWGTEAFF
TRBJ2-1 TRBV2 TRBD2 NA TGTGCCAGCAGTGTCCTACTAGCGGGACACAATGAGCAGTTCTTC CASSVLLAGHNEQFF
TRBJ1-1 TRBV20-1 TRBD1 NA TGCAGTGCTAGAAGGACAGGGAACACTGAAGCTTTCTTT CSARRTGNTEAFF
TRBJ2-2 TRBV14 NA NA TGTGCCAGCAGCCAAGGGGTCTCGGCCGGGGAGCTGTTTTTT CASSQGVSAGELFF
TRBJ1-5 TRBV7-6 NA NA TGTGCCAGCAGCTTAGACAGTGGCTACCAGCCCCAGCATTTT CASSLDSGYQPQHF
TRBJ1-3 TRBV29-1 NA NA TGCAGCGTTGGTTTTGGAAACACCATATATTTT CSVGFGNTIYF
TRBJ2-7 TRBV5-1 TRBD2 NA TGCGCCAGCAGCCCGCCGGGACTAGCGGGACTGCCCCACGAGCAGTACTTC CASSPPGLAGLPHEQYF
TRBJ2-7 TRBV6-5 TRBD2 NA TGTGCCAGCAGAGTACTAGCGGGTGGCTCCTACGAGCAGTACTTC CASRVLAGGSYEQYF
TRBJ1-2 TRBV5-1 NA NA TGCGCCAGCAGCTTGGACAGGGAGTCCCCCCGTGGCTACACCTTC CASSLDRESPRGYTF
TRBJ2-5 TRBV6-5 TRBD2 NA TGTGCCAGCAGTTGGACTAGCGGGGCGTACCAAGAGACCCAGTACTTC CASSWTSGAYQETQYF
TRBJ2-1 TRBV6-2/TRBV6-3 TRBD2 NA TGTGCCAGCAGGGTAGCGGGGGGCCAGTACAATGAGCAGTTCTTC CASRVAGGQYNEQFF
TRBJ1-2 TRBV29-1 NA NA TGCAGCGTTGAAGAAGGGCGTGGATTTGTCTATGGCTACACCTTC CSVEEGRGFVYGYTF
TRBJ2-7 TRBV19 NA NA TGTGCCAGTAGTATAAGCTCGCGGCCCTACGAGCAGTACTTC CASSISSRPYEQYF
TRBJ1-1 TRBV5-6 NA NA TGTGCCAGCAGCTTGACAGGCGACACTGAAGCTTTCTTT CASSLTGDTEAFF
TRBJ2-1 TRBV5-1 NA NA TGCGCCAGTTCGGGGGCGCTTTACAATGAGCAGTTCTTC CASSGALYNEQFF
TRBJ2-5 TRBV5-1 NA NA TGCGCCAGCAGCTTGGGACAGGTGGAAGAGACCCAGTACTTC CASSLGQVEETQYF
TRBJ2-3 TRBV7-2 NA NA TGTGCCAGCAGCTTAGGACTGCGAGGTCCTGCGGCTCTCACAGATACGCAGTATTTT CASSLGLRGPAALTDTQYF
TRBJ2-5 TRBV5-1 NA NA TGCGCCAGCAGCTTCGGGCAGGGCGGGGAGACCCAGTACTTC CASSFGQGGETQYF
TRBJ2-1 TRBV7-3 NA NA TGTGCCAGCAGCTTAAAGGTAGCGGCGAGCAATGAGCAGTTCTTC CASSLKVAASNEQFF
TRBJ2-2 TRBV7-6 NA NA TGTGCCAGCAGTGCTAGTCCTGGACTGGTCACCGGGGAGCTGTTTTTT CASSASPGLVTGELFF
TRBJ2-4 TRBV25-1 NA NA TGTGCCAGCAGTGACGGACAGCTAGCCAAAAACATTCAGTACTTC CASSDGQLAKNIQYF
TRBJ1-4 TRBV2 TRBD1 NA TGTGCCAGCAGTCCTACAGGGGCCACTAATGAAAAACTGTTTTTT CASSPTGATNEKLFF
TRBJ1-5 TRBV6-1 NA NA TGTGCCAGCAGTGAGAGGGACTTTAGCAGGTATAGCAATCAGCCCCAGCATTTT CASSERDFSRYSNQPQHF
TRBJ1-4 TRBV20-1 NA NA TGCAGTGCTAGAATGGACGGTCTTAATGAAAAACTGTTTTTT CSARMDGLNEKLFF
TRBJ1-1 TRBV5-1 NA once TGCGCCAGCAGCTTTAGATTTTCGGGCAGCCCGAACACTGAAGCTTTCTTT CASSFRFSGSPNTEAFF
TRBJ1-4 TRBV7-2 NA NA TGTGCCAGCAGCTTCGCCATCGGTGATGAAAAACTGTTTTTT CASSFAIGDEKLFF
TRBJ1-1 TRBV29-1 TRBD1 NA TGCAGCGTTGGGTACAGGGGGAGCCTGAACACTGAAGCTTTCTTT CSVGYRGSLNTEAFF
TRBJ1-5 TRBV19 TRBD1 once TGTGCCAGTAGTACTGGGACAGGGGTATATCAGCCCCAGCATTTT CASSTGTGVYQPQHF
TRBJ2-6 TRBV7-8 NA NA TGTGCCAGCAGCCAGCGGCCACAGGTGTGGGGGGCCAACGTCCTGACTTTC CASSQRPQVWGANVLTF
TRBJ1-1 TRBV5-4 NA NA TGTGCCAGCAGCTCGCCGGGGGAGAGCACTGAAGCTTTCTTT CASSSPGESTEAFF
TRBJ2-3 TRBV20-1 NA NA TGCAGTGCTAGGCGACTAGACACAGATACGCAGTATTTT CSARRLDTDTQYF
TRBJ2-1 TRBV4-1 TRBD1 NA TGCGCCAGCACCTCTTCTACGGGGACAGGTCGCAATGAGCAGTTCTTC CASTSSTGTGRNEQFF
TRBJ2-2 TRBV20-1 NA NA TGCAGTGCTAGAGCCAGGGCTAATTCCGGGGAGCTGTTTTTT CSARARANSGELFF
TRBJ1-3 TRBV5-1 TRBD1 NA TGCGCCAGCAGCTTTACAGGGGAAACTGGAAACACCATATATTTT CASSFTGETGNTIYF
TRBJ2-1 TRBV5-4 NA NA TGTGCCAGCAGCTTGTCCAGGGGCGGCTACAATGAGCAGTTCTTC CASSLSRGGYNEQFF
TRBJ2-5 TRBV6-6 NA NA TGTGCCAGCAGCCTAGAGAGAGGAGGGCAAGAGACCCAGTACTTC CASSLERGGQETQYF
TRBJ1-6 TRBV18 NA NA TGTGCCACGTCCCAGAGCTCCTATAATTCACCCCTCCACTTT CATSQSSYNSPLHF
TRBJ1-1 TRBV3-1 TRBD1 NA TGTGCCAGCAGCCAAAGCGCTTTCACAGGGGATATAGCTTTCTTT CASSQSAFTGDIAFF
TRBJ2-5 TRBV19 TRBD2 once TGTGCCAGTAGTATTACCGGGACTAGCTATCTGTCGGAGACCCAGTACTTC CASSITGTSYLSETQYF
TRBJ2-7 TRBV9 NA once TGTGCCAGCAGCGTAGAACTAGGCTCCTACGAGCAGTACTTC CASSVELGSYEQYF
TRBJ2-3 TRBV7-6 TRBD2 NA TGTGCCAGCAGCTCCCGGGGCGGGGGGCTCACAGATACGCAGTATTTT CASSSRGGGLTDTQYF
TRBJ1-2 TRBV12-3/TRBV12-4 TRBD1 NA TGTGCCAGCACCGTGACAGGGAAATATGGCTACACCTTC CASTVTGKYGYTF
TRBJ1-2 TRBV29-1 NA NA TGCAGCGTTGAAAGGTCACAGAACTATGGCTACACCTTC CSVERSQNYGYTF
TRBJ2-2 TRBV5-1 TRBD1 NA TGCGCCAGCAGCACCGGGACAGAGAACACCGGGGAGCTGTTTTTT CASSTGTENTGELFF